This record looks at one TCR beta chain sequence and its context. Its antigen is unknown. Profiling relied on immunoSEQ multiplex PCR, and the TCRdb table lists in-frame clones only, not all of them. The sample carries under 110,000 clones, roughly 90% recorded once. This record comes from a study of T cell responses to AZD1222 COVID-19 vaccine. Study-wide findings and caveats: The sample set comprised mostly white British donors with more females, and clonal diversity was possibly underestimated. The CD4 TCRs associated with vaccination extended across spike and predominated at 160-218 and 743-854.

CDR1 is SGDLS, CDR2 YYNGEE, per germline. The CDR3 extends over 15 amino acids. Trimming stripped 3 bases from V and 3 bases from J, with 16 bases between. V and J are TRBV9 and TRBJ2-7; D assignment may be TRBD1 or TRBD2 (5 bases each). This sequence originates from an adult in good health. Source: peripheral blood, taken on day 0 of AZD1222 vaccination. The CDR3, as DNA: TGTGCCAGCAGCGCCATTGGGACGGCTAACTACGAGCAGTACTTC. Protein product: CASSAIGTANYEQYF.